This TCR beta chain was obtained from a study of T-cell reconstitution after alpha-beta-depleted transplantation in children. Study-wide results and caveats: Two months or so post-transplant, alpha-beta T cells reportedly derived from several hundred expanded graft clones.

The sample holds a few counts of this clonotype. The antigen remains unidentified. Preparation of the TCRbeta library involved a method that used unique molecular identifiers. Each CDR3 protein is one row after TCRdb ran MiXCR on the PCR reads. The sample has almost 250,000 distinct CDR3 sequences, more than 20% seen once. J gave up 6 bases and V 0 bases, and 13 bases lay outside the gene matches. The CDR3 has 18 amino acids. CDR1 is SGHTA, CDR2 FQGNSA, per germline. The sample here was PBMCs, taken before TCRalphabeta/CD19-depleted stem cell transplant. The chain has TRBV7-2 and TRBJ2-7, with 11 bases fitting TRBD2. This clonotype was obtained from a girl aged 2-10 years with Fanconi anemia, due to receive a stem cell transplant. The CDR3 DNA reads as TGTGCCAGCAGCTTAGCGGCAACTAGCGGGAGCCCATTCGCCGAGCAGTACTTC. It yields the protein CASSLAATSGSPFAEQYF.